The 29 T cell receptor beta chains below were found in one sample sequenced in a study of blood T cells in healthy people across ages. Alongside a J-beta primer mix, a sample-barcoded 5' primer served in a second PCR lasting about 7 to 11 cycles. One entry per CDR3 protein results from TCRdb running MiXCR on the 5' RACE reads. The sample carries 600,000 to 800,000 distinct CDR3 sequences, around 52% recorded once. Sequencing was performed on blood. The receptors derive from an elderly woman in good health.

V gene TRBV4-3 combines with J gene TRBJ2-1, with D hard to call. CDR1 and CDR2 (germline): LGHNA, YSLEER. The CDR3 is 15 amino acids. Trimming shortened V by 0 bases and J by 6 bases, and 12 bases separated the two germline ends. CDR3 region: CASSQEGVGINEQFF. The CDR3 region has the DNA TGCGCCAGCAGCCAAGAAGGTGTGGGCATCAATGAGCAGTTCTTC.

This chain uses TRBV10-3 with TRBJ1-3; TRBD1 agrees at 8 bases. The CDR3 contains 17 residues. The V segment lost 7 bases and the J segment 2 bases; nucleotides outside the gene matches: 13. The germline gives CDR1 ENHRY, CDR2 SYGVKD. CDR3 residues: CAITIVEGTGAGNTIYF. CDR3 nucleotides: TGTGCCATCACCATCGTTGAGGGGACAGGCGCTGGAAACACCATATATTTT.

The V and J genes are TRBV29-1 and TRBJ2-1, with no clear D. With the DNA end fitting TRBJ2-7 better, the J assignment may be wrong. Germline V gene lookup returns CDR1 SQVTM and CDR2 ANQGSEA. The CDR3 runs 12 residues. The CDR3 loop reads CSVALPYNEQYF. The CDR3 DNA follows: TGCAGCGTTGCTCTCCCTTACAATGAGCAGTACTTC.

At least ten counts were recorded for this clonotype. V usage is TRBV28 and J usage is TRBJ2-3; 8 nucleotides agree with TRBD2. The CDR3 consists of 16 residues. After removal of 10 bases from V and 0 bases from J, the junction contained 12 bases not matched to a gene. Germline V lookup: CDR1 MDHEN, CDR2 SYDVKM. CDR3 region: CATLPPRGGSTDTQYF. The DNA for the CDR3 is TGTGCCACCCTCCCCCCGCGCGGGGGGAGCACAGATACGCAGTATTTT.

The rearrangement joins TRBV5-1 to TRBJ1-1; possibly TRBD1 for D (6 bases). The CDR3 totals 13 residues. Germline values: CDR1 SGHRS, CDR2 YFSETQ. V lost 0 bases and J 7 bases, leaving 10 bases between the germline ends. The CDR3 is CASSLGGGGEAFF. The CDR3 coding sequence is TGCGCCAGCAGCTTGGGGGGGGGCGGTGAAGCTTTCTTT.

This clonotype was found once. The chain carries TRBV5-1 and TRBJ2-2; D is perhaps TRBD1 (5 bases). Germline V CDR1 and CDR2: SGHRS, YFSETQ. V was cut by 1 base and J by 5 bases, with 9 bases left in between. CDR3 size: 14 residues. CDR3 in DNA: TGCGCCAGCAGCTTGCGACAGAAGACCGGGGAGCTGTTTTTT. Amino acids: CASSLRQKTGELFF.

A note on this clonotype: The junction shows a germline mismatch at one end, possibly a read error. The chain carries TRBV11-2 and TRBJ1-5, with a possible D match to TRBD1 (6 bases). Germline CDR1 is SGHAT and CDR2 is FQNNGV. CDR3 length: 15 amino acids. The chain's CDR3 is CASSLDRYSSQPQHF. DNA for the CDR3: TGTGCCAGCAGCTTGGACAGATATAGCAGTCAGCCCCAGCATTTT.

The chain combines TRBV29-1 with TRBJ2-5; TRBD1 agrees at 9 bases. The V and J ends lost 7 bases and 0 bases, in that order; junction bases with no gene match: 3. Germline CDR1 SQVTM, CDR2 ANQGSEA. The CDR3 is made up of 13 amino acids. In nucleotides, the CDR3 is TGCAGCGGACAGGGGGGGTACCAAGAGACCCAGTACTTC. Protein sequence: CSGQGGYQETQYF.

The V gene is TRBV2, the J gene TRBJ2-7; weak D call: TRBD1 (6 bases). The CDR3 totals 16 residues. CDR1 and CDR2 (germline): SNHLY, FYNNEI. V lost 4 bases, J lost 7 bases, and 23 bases lay in between. The chain's CDR3 is CASSASLGQFTNEQYF. In DNA form, the CDR3 reads TGTGCCAGCAGTGCCTCCTTAGGACAGTTTACGAATGAGCAGTACTTC.

This clonotype was recorded many times. V is TRBV20-1 and J is TRBJ2-3; no reliable D call. The CDR3 length is 11 residues. Trimming took 3 bases from V and 6 from J, leaving 7 bases between them. The germline V gene encodes CDR1 DFQATT and CDR2 SNEGSKA (reference sequence). In nucleotides, the CDR3 is TGCAGTGCTAGTCGGGCGGATACGCAGTATTTT. This gives the protein CSASRADTQYF.

This clonotype was recorded at least ten times. This chain uses TRBV5-5 with TRBJ2-7; no definite D call. Trimming shortened V by 5 bases and J by 5 bases, and 11 bases separated the two germline ends. Germline CDR1 reads SGHKS; CDR2 reads YYEKEE (reference sequence). The CDR3 spans 12 residues. CDR3 residues: CASSFRGNEQYF. The CDR3 nucleotides read TGTGCCAGCAGTTTTAGAGGCAACGAGCAGTACTTC.

The chain carries TRBV6-5 and TRBJ1-3; 7 bases map to TRBD1. Trimming at V came to 5 bases and at J to 0 bases, leaving 7 bases not matched to a gene. Germline CDR1 and CDR2: MNHEY and SVGAGI. This CDR3 contains 16 residues. The DNA of the CDR3 is TGTGCCAGCAGTAGAACCGGGGACAGCTCTGGAAACACCATATATTTT. Its translation: CASSRTGDSSGNTIYF.

This clonotype was seen at least ten times. The chain links TRBV7-3 to TRBJ2-1; D might be TRBD2 (6 bases). With 1 base removed from V and 2 bases from J, the gap between germline ends came to 12 bases. Looked up from germline, CDR1 is SGHTA and CDR2 is FQGTGA. This CDR3 is 16 amino acids long. CDR3 in amino acids: CASSLISGVTYNEQFF. As DNA, the CDR3 is TGTGCCAGCAGCTTAATTTCGGGAGTAACCTACAATGAGCAGTTCTTC.

The CDR3 DNA follows: TGCAGCGACGCGGACCCTCAAGCAACTAATGAAAAACTGTTTTTT. It codes for CSDADPQATNEKLFF. The chain has TRBV29-1 and TRBJ1-4, with no clear D. CDR3 length: 15 residues. Per the germline V gene, CDR1 is SQVTM and CDR2 is ANQGSEA. The germline V and J ends were trimmed by 7 bases and 0 bases, with 15 bases remaining between them.

A single count supports this clonotype. The chain carries TRBV29-1 and TRBJ2-7, with TRBD1 matching 9 bases. CDR1 SQVTM and CDR2 ANQGSEA come from the germline V gene. Trimming removed 0 bases from V and 3 bases from J; junction bases left unmatched: 3. The CDR3 covers 14 residues. The CDR3 DNA follows: TGCAGCGTTGAAGAGGACAGGGGTCTCTACGAGCAGTACTTC. Its protein product is CSVEEDRGLYEQYF.

This chain uses TRBV29-1 with TRBJ2-7; 9 nucleotides agree with TRBD1. J lost 6 bases, V lost 7 bases, and 10 bases had no gene match. The CDR3 consists of 13 residues. Per germline, CDR1 SQVTM and CDR2 ANQGSEA. This chain's CDR3 is CSATRDRVTEQYF. The CDR3 bases are TGCAGCGCGACCCGGGACAGGGTCACCGAGCAGTACTTC.

This clonotype was seen repeatedly, ten times or more. The chain links TRBV7-2 to TRBJ2-1; possible D gene TRBD2, 6 bases. The CDR3 runs 15 residues. Deletions cut 5 bases from V and 5 bases from J, with 16 bases between. CDR1 SGHTA and CDR2 FQGNSA come from the germline V gene. The CDR3 region is CASSHQLARDNEQFF. For the CDR3, the DNA is TGTGCCAGCAGCCACCAGCTAGCGCGAGACAATGAGCAGTTCTTC. The entire variable domain, with the rest obtained from reference TRBV7-2 and TRBJ2-1, is as follows: GAGVSQSPSNKVTEKGKDVELRCDPISGHTALYWYRQSLGQGLEFLIYFQGNSAPDKSGLPSDRFSAERTGGSVSTLTIQRTQQEDSAVYLCASSHQLARDNEQFFGPGTRLTVL.

This clonotype showed up just a few times. This may arise from a read error, as a much more abundant clone is one base away. V usage is TRBV12-3 or TRBV12-4 and J usage is TRBJ2-4; D gene uncertain. This CDR3 comprises 15 residues. The germline V and J ends were trimmed by 6 bases and 0 bases, with 12 bases remaining between them. CDR3 residues: CASSRGALAKNIQYF. The CDR3 coding sequence is TGTGCCAGCAGCCGAGGCGCACTAGCCAAAAACATTCAGTACTTC.

The CDR3 coding sequence is TGCGCCAGCAGCCAAGTAGACATTAGCACAGATACGCAGTATTTT. Its protein is CASSQVDISTDTQYF. The V and J genes are TRBV4-1 and TRBJ2-3; no reliable D call. Germline V gene data show CDR1 as MGHRA and CDR2 as YSYEKL. Trimming removed 1 base at V and 0 bases at J, with 8 bases between. The CDR3 covers 15 residues.

The chain joins TRBV12-3 or TRBV12-4 to TRBJ2-1; D might be TRBD2 (6 bases). Trimming shortened V by 8 bases and J by 7 bases, and 18 bases separated the two germline ends. This CDR3 has 14 amino acids. The CDR3 nucleotides are TGTGCCAGCCGACCAGGAGGGTTGGCTAATGAGCAGTTCTTC. This codes for CASRPGGLANEQFF.

The chain couples TRBV9 to TRBJ2-7; tentatively, D is TRBD1 (6 bases). This CDR3 contains 13 residues. The germline V gene has CDR1 SGDLS and CDR2 YYNGEE. V was pared by 2 bases and J by 3 bases, with 9 bases between. The CDR3 coding sequence is TGTGCCAGCAGCGTTGGGGGACACTACGAGCAGTACTTC. Its translation: CASSVGGHYEQYF.

With respect to this clonotype: This clone may be a read error of a much larger clone one base away. The chain couples TRBV14 to TRBJ2-3, with 10 bases matching TRBD1. The germline gives CDR1 SGHDN, CDR2 FVKESK. V was clipped by 1 base and J by 6 bases; unmatched bases: 10. CDR3 size: 17 residues. CDR3 in DNA: TGTGCCAGCAGCCAAGTCACCGGGACAGGGGTCAAGGATACGCAGTATTTT. It translates to CASSQVTGTGVKDTQYF. Combining the CDR3 with reference TRBV14 and TRBJ2-3 gives the whole variable domain EAGVTQFPSHSVIEKGQTVTLRCDPISGHDNLYWYRRVMGKEIKFLLHFVKESKQDESGMPNNRFLAERTGGTYSTLKVQPAELEDSGVYFCASSQVTGTGVKDTQYFGPGTRLTVL.

This clonotype was picked up many times. The V call is TRBV20-1, the J call TRBJ2-5, with D perhaps being TRBD1 or TRBD2 (5 bases each). Per the germline V gene, CDR1 is DFQATT and CDR2 is SNEGSKA (reference sequence). CDR3 size: 14 residues. V lost 3 bases and J 1 base, leaving 12 bases between the germline ends. The chain's CDR3 is CSASNMGVQETQYF. DNA for the CDR3: TGCAGTGCTAGTAACATGGGGGTCCAAGAGACCCAGTACTTC.

As DNA, the CDR3 is TGCAGCGTTTTAGCAGGACAATTTTTGTATTTT. Protein: CSVLAGQFLYF. The chain recombines TRBV29-1 with TRBJ2-3; tentatively, D is TRBD1 (5 bases). Trimming pared 5 bases from V and 14 bases from J, leaving 17 bases between. The germline V gene encodes CDR1 SQVTM and CDR2 ANQGSEA. The CDR3 contains 11 residues.

V gene TRBV3-1 combines with J gene TRBJ2-4, with 11 bases aligning to TRBD2. The end of the DNA fits TRBJ2-7 better, so the J call may be wrong. The CDR3 consists of 15 residues. CDR1 LGHDT and CDR2 YNNKEL come from the germline V gene (reference sequence). As DNA, the CDR3 is TGTGCCAGCAGCCGGGGGACTAGCGGAACCTGCGAGCAGTACTTC. Translated, it gives CASSRGTSGTCEQYF.

To note about this clonotype: This sequence may be a read error, since a much larger clone differs from it by one base. V usage is TRBV3-1 and J usage is TRBJ2-1; 7 positions agree with TRBD1. The CDR3 has 16 amino acids. Germline lookup yields CDR1 LGHDT and CDR2 YNNKEL (reference sequence). The CDR3 loop reads CASSQAQGVEYSEQFF. CDR3 nucleotide sequence: TGTGCCAGCAGCCAAGCCCAGGGGGTCGAGTACAGTGAGCAGTTCTTC.

This clonotype showed up just a few times. Compared with germline, one end of the junction differs, possibly owing to a read error. The chain has TRBV12-3 or TRBV12-4 and TRBJ2-3, with D hard to call. This CDR3 contains 15 residues. Here the CDR3 DNA reads TGTGCCAGCTCTCCCGAGAGGTTTAGCACAGATGCGCAGTATTTT. Encoded protein: CASSPERFSTDAQYF.

The J gene is TRBJ2-5, the V gene TRBV27; 9 bases line up with TRBD2. CDR1 and CDR2 from the germline V gene are MNHEY and SMNVEV (reference sequence). This CDR3 is built from 15 residues. V lost 1 base and J lost 11; bases outside the gene matches: 11. CDR3 DNA sequence: TGTGCCAGCAGTTTATTCGGCGGGGGGGCCGAGGAGCAGTACTTC. Protein: CASSLFGGGAEEQYF.

This clonotype appeared a few times. The chain has TRBV12-3 or TRBV12-4 and TRBJ2-3; 8 bases fit TRBD1. The CDR3 is 13 amino acids. V dropped 8 bases and J dropped 3; count of bases not matched to a gene: 4. The CDR3 DNA follows: TGTGCCAGCGCCGGACAGGGTACAGATACGCAGTATTTT. It yields the protein CASAGQGTDTQYF.